This T cell receptor beta chain is from a study of beta chain features in type 1 diabetes. Study-wide points: A PCR bias possibly favoring shorter templates would apply equally to patients and controls. Within each of all four CD4+ subsets, Type 1 diabetes patients had TCRB CDR3s that were moderately but significantly shorter.

Expressed TCRB transcripts got sequenced, as all isolated RNA was reverse transcribed. Sequencing was performed with immunoSEQ multiplex PCR; in TCRdb, only in-frame clones are kept and a portion is missing. The top ten hold around 0.019% of the sample, which has under 300,000 clones, 14% seen once. The authors took one heparinised blood draw, averaging approximately 0.12 L, from each donor. Central memory, naive, regulatory and stem cell-like memory CD4+ cells were sorted by CD45RO/CCR7/CD25/CD127/CD95/CD27. From germline, CDR1 is SQVTM and CDR2 ANQGSEA. Trimming left V 6 bases short and J 3 bases short, with 14 bases between. This CDR3 contains 14 residues. Note on this clone: Its antigen is not known.

Sequencing used naive CD4+ T cells from blood. The gene calls are TRBV29-1 and TRBJ2-2; D may be TRBD1 (6 bases). The TCR originated in a man aged 30 to 45 with type 1 diabetes. The CDR3 here is CSVRGSWDTGELFF. CDR3 in DNA: TGCAGCGTGAGGGGGTCGTGGGACACCGGGGAGCTGTTTTTT.